This T cell receptor beta chain comes out of a study of control samples from healthy donors and cancer patients (dated by TCRdb to about 2020). On this clone: Its antigen target is currently unknown. Qualities for individual bases were not recorded, and no much larger clone is one base off.

Preparation of the library involved the immunoSEQ multiplex PCR assay. As stored in TCRdb, this immuneACCESS dataset retains in-frame rearrangements with V and J assigned. A fraction of the clones does not appear; measured against another copy, unresolved V genes explain less than half of the discrepancy, and the remainder lacks a known reason. This sample is represented by roughly 180,000 clones; around 93% of them were singletons. Roughly 4% of the sample belongs to the ten largest clones. The germline ends are 19 bases apart after V is trimmed by 2 bases and J by 6 bases. The cysteine opens and the phenylalanine closes a CDR3 of 16 amino acids. The CDR3 DNA has 48 bases and is translated from base 1. CDR1 and CDR2, looked up from the germline V gene, are SGHAT and FQNNGV.

This TCR came from a woman in her fifties or sixties in good health. The V and J segments used are TRBV11-2 and TRBJ1-2; the best D guess is TRBD1, with 5 bases matching. The sequenced sample was blood. The sequenced DNA: TGTGCCAGCAGCTTATTTTTAAGGGACCGGGAGGATGGCTACACCTTC. It encodes CASSLFLRDREDGYTF.